The 29 T cell receptor beta chains listed next were all sequenced from one sample in a study of cytomegalovirus exposure and HLA in healthy donors. Repertoires were generated with immunoSEQ multiplex PCR, while TCRdb's copy carries only in-frame clones and drops some. The sample carries around 250,000 clones, roughly 87% recorded once. Sequenced: PBMCs. These receptors all stem from a woman aged 25 to 39 in good health and CMV-seronegative.

The chain couples TRBV9 to TRBJ2-1; D perhaps matches TRBD2 (6 bases). CDR3 length equals 15 residues. With 1 base removed from V and 9 bases from J, the gap between germline ends came to 17 bases. CDR1 and CDR2 from the germline V gene are SGDLS and YYNGEE. The CDR3: CASSVRPSGGGEQFF. CDR3 nucleotides: TGTGCCAGCAGCGTAAGGCCCTCCGGGGGTGGTGAGCAGTTCTTC.

In DNA, the CDR3 is TGTGCCAGCAGTGATTTTTGGAATACCGGCAGAGGTGGCTACACCTTC. Translated: CASSDFWNTGRGGYTF. This sequence joins TRBV6-1 and TRBJ1-2; D not resolved. Looked up from germline, CDR1 is MNHNS and CDR2 is SASEGT. The CDR3 is 16 amino acids. Trimming cost V 3 bases and J 7 bases, with 21 bases left between them.

The chain carries TRBV7-2 and TRBJ2-1; D is uncertain. This CDR3 contains 15 residues. Trimming shortened V by 0 bases and J by 0 bases, and 6 bases separated the two germline ends. CDR1 SGHTA and CDR2 FQGNSA come from the germline V gene. The CDR3 sequence is CASSLAIRSYNEQFF. The CDR3 DNA follows: TGTGCCAGCAGCTTAGCCATCCGCTCCTACAATGAGCAGTTCTTC.

The V gene is TRBV7-2, the J gene TRBJ2-7, with 7 bases aligning to TRBD1. Germline-derived CDR1 and CDR2 are SGHTA and FQGNSA. V was clipped by 2 bases and J by 6 bases; unmatched bases: 7. This CDR3 has 14 amino acids. CDR3 bases: TGTGCCAGCAGCTTATTCGGCAACAGGGGCGAGCAGTACTTC. This translates into CASSLFGNRGEQYF.

The V gene is TRBV11-3, the J gene TRBJ2-7; D uncertain. The germline V and J ends were trimmed by 5 bases and 4 bases, with 9 bases remaining between them. Germline V gene sequence: CDR1 SGHNT, CDR2 YENEEA. The CDR3 runs 12 residues. CDR3 protein: CASSPPGYEQYF. Here the CDR3 DNA reads TGTGCCAGCAGCCCTCCCGGGTACGAGCAGTACTTC.

The rearrangement links TRBV5-1 to TRBJ1-1; TRBD1 agrees at 9 bases. Germline trimming cut 0 bases from V and 7 bases from J; bases unmatched to any gene: 4. The CDR3 consists of 14 residues. Germline CDR1 is SGHRS and CDR2 is YFSETQ. CDR3 nucleotide sequence: TGCGCCAGCAGCTTGGAGGGGACAGGGTATGAAGCTTTCTTT. The encoded protein is CASSLEGTGYEAFF.

The chain couples TRBV9 to TRBJ2-5; 8 bases are shared with TRBD2. CDR1 and CDR2 (germline): SGDLS, YYNGEE. The CDR3 totals 14 residues. The V segment lost 6 bases and the J segment 1 base; nucleotides outside the gene matches: 5. The CDR3 DNA reads as TGTGCCAGCAACGCCGGGAGGGCCCAAGAGACCCAGTACTTC. Protein: CASNAGRAQETQYF.

This chain joins TRBV5-4 and TRBJ2-3; D is uncertain. The CDR3 is 16 residues long. The germline V and J ends were trimmed by 0 bases and 0 bases, with 11 bases remaining between them. Germline V gene data show CDR1 as SGHNT and CDR2 as YYREEE (reference sequence). CDR3 residues: CASSLGAVPSTDTQYF. The CDR3 bases are TGTGCCAGCAGCTTGGGTGCTGTCCCTAGCACAGATACGCAGTATTTT.

The rearrangement uses TRBV27 and TRBJ1-5; 9 bases match TRBD1. This CDR3 is 15 amino acids long. CDR1 MNHEY and CDR2 SMNVEV come from the germline V gene (reference sequence). With V trimmed by 0 bases and J by 4 bases, 1 base remained unmatched. The DNA for the CDR3 is TGTGCCAGCAGTTTATCCGGGACAGGGAATCAGCCCCAGCATTTT. Amino acids: CASSLSGTGNQPQHF.

The chain's CDR3 is CASSLKGARGETQYF. CDR3 sequence (DNA): TGTGCCAGCAGCTTAAAAGGGGCCAGGGGAGAGACCCAGTACTTC. The chain links TRBV7-7 to TRBJ2-5; a possible D gene is TRBD1 (6 bases). V dropped 2 bases and J dropped 4 bases, with 14 bases sitting between them. From germline, CDR1 is SSHAT and CDR2 FNYEAQ (reference sequence). This CDR3 is 15 amino acids long.

The chain employs TRBV15 and TRBJ2-4; 12 bases map to TRBD2. Trimming took 3 bases from V and 3 from J; bases not matched to a gene: 9. The CDR3 has 18 residues. From germline, CDR1 is LNHNV and CDR2 YYDKDF (reference sequence). The CDR3 coding sequence is TGTGCCACCAGCAGCGTAACTAGCGGGAGGTTGGTCAAAAACATTCAGTACTTC. Amino acids: CATSSVTSGRLVKNIQYF. The whole variable domain, filled in from reference TRBV15 and TRBJ2-4, reads DAMVIQNPRYQVTQFGKPVTLSCSQTLNHNVMYWYQQKSSQAPKLLFHYYDKDFNNEADTPDNFQSRRPNTSFCFLDIRSPGLGDTAMYLCATSSVTSGRLVKNIQYFGAGTRLSVL.

V gene TRBV15 combines with J gene TRBJ2-1, with 7 nucleotides matching TRBD2. With 1 base clipped from V and 8 bases from J, the junction kept 11 bases outside the gene matches. CDR3 length: 16 residues. Per the germline V gene, CDR1 is LNHNV and CDR2 is YYDKDF (reference sequence). This CDR3 is CATSRGLAVVSDEQFF. The CDR3 nucleotides are TGTGCCACCAGCAGAGGGCTAGCGGTTGTTTCGGATGAGCAGTTCTTC.

This clone was counted once. V usage is TRBV7-9 and J usage is TRBJ2-7, with D unresolved. V lost 4 bases to trimming and J lost 4 bases, with 14 bases between them. The CDR3 totals 14 residues. The germline CDR1 and CDR2 sequences are SEHNR and FQNEAQ (reference sequence). CDR3 nucleotides: TGTGCCAGCAGCTCAACCCTGGACCCGTACGAGCAGTACTTC. Residues: CASSSTLDPYEQYF.

This clone was found a few times. The rearrangement links TRBV18 to TRBJ1-4; D possibly corresponds to TRBD1 (5 bases). Trimming pared 2 bases from V and 7 bases from J, leaving 8 bases between. The CDR3 spans 13 residues. The germline CDR1 and CDR2 sequences are KGHSH and LQKENI. CDR3 nucleotides: TGTGCCAGCTCACCAGGGGCTGGTGAAAAACTGTTTTTT. This translates into CASSPGAGEKLFF.

This chain uses TRBV18 with TRBJ2-2; D is unclear. Trimming took 0 bases from V and 4 from J, leaving 9 bases between them. Germline V lookup: CDR1 KGHSH, CDR2 LQKENI. The CDR3 sequence is 15 residues long. CDR3 amino acids: CASSPPSNPTGELFF. In DNA form, the CDR3 reads TGTGCCAGCTCACCACCCAGCAATCCCACCGGGGAGCTGTTTTTT.

The CDR3: CASSFTGPDTQYF. The DNA of the CDR3 is TGTGCCAGCAGTTTCACCGGCCCAGATACGCAGTATTTT. The rearrangement uses TRBV27 and TRBJ2-3; unclear D gene. CDR3 size: 13 residues. V dropped 3 bases and J dropped 4 bases, with 8 bases sitting between them. Germline V lookup: CDR1 MNHEY, CDR2 SMNVEV (reference sequence).

The chain is built from TRBV28 and TRBJ2-1, with D hard to call. Per the germline V gene, CDR1 is MDHEN and CDR2 is SYDVKM. With 5 bases removed from V and 2 bases from J, the gap between germline ends came to 7 bases. The CDR3 consists of 13 residues. The CDR3 DNA reads TGTGCCAGCAGTGTTGGCCCCTACAATGAGCAGTTCTTC. Protein: CASSVGPYNEQFF.

The genes are TRBV7-9 and TRBJ2-7; a possible D gene is TRBD1 (5 bases). Germline values: CDR1 SEHNR, CDR2 FQNEAQ (reference sequence). V was clipped by 5 bases and J by 6 bases, with 14 bases between them. The CDR3 spans 13 residues. CDR3 protein: CASSPPQGLEQYF. In DNA form, the CDR3 reads TGTGCCAGCAGCCCGCCCCAGGGCCTCGAGCAGTACTTC.

The chain couples TRBV28 to TRBJ2-5, with TRBD2 matching 9 bases. Germline CDR1 is MDHEN and CDR2 is SYDVKM. J lost 4 bases, V lost 1 base, and 7 bases had no gene match. The CDR3 spans 16 residues. CDR3 sequence (DNA): TGTGCCAGCAGTTTATCCTGGCGGGAGGGCGGAGAGACCCAGTACTTC. Translating gives CASSLSWREGGETQYF.

The chain is built from TRBV6-6 and TRBJ2-2; 7 bases agree with TRBD1. With V trimmed by 5 bases and J by 6 bases, 3 bases remained unmatched. This CDR3 has 13 amino acids. CDR1 and CDR2 from the germline V gene are MNHNY and SVGAGI (reference sequence). In nucleotides, the CDR3 is TGTGCCAGCAGTGAGACAGGGCCCGGGGAGCTGTTTTTT. Protein sequence: CASSETGPGELFF.

The chain employs TRBV4-1 and TRBJ2-7; D not resolved. This CDR3 is built from 14 residues. Trimming shortened V by 3 bases and J by 0 bases, and 9 bases separated the two germline ends. Looked up from germline, CDR1 is MGHRA and CDR2 is YSYEKL. The CDR3 here is CASSQIPLSYEQYF. The CDR3 coding sequence is TGCGCCAGCAGCCAGATTCCCCTCTCCTACGAGCAGTACTTC.

The rearrangement uses TRBV15 and TRBJ2-7, with a tentative D call TRBD2 (5 bases). V was trimmed by 1 base and J by 5 bases, leaving 9 bases between them. The CDR3 consists of 13 residues. CDR1 is LNHNV and CDR2 is YYDKDF in the germline V gene (reference sequence). DNA for the CDR3: TGTGCCACCAGCAGAGGTTCGAGGGACGAGCAGTACTTC. Translating it yields CATSRGSRDEQYF.

The chain employs TRBV10-1 and TRBJ2-4, with 7 nucleotides matching TRBD1. CDR3 length: 18 amino acids. Germline CDR1 is WNHNN and CDR2 is SYGVQD (reference sequence). V was pared by 5 bases and J by 2 bases, with 15 bases of the junction left unmatched. DNA for the CDR3: TGCGCCAGCAGTAAAGACAGGGTCAGGGTTCGAACCAAAAACATTCAGTACTTC. Translating gives CASSKDRVRVRTKNIQYF.

The chain couples TRBV11-2 to TRBJ2-1, with a weak D call TRBD1 (8 bases). The CDR3 totals 13 residues. CDR1 and CDR2 from the germline V gene are SGHAT and FQNNGV. V dropped 6 bases and J dropped 8 bases, with 14 bases sitting between them. The CDR3 region is CASRLQGGHEQFF. The CDR3 DNA follows: TGTGCCAGCAGACTACAGGGGGGGCATGAGCAGTTCTTC.

The chain is built from TRBV9 and TRBJ2-7; TRBD2 is a possible D gene (5 bases). The CDR3 is 14 amino acids. V lost 0 bases to trimming and J lost 3 bases, with 10 bases between them. Germline V CDR1 and CDR2: SGDLS, YYNGEE. CDR3 nucleotides: TGTGCCAGCAGCGTAGCGACTACTAGCTACGAGCAGTACTTC. Its protein is CASSVATTSYEQYF.

V is TRBV11-3 and J is TRBJ2-7; 8 bases agree with TRBD1. The CDR3 consists of 17 residues. The V gene's germline CDR1 is SGHNT and CDR2 YENEEA. Trimming removed 0 bases from V and 0 bases from J; junction bases left unmatched: 7. The CDR3 protein is CASSLELRDRSSYEQYF. The DNA of the CDR3 is TGTGCCAGCAGCTTAGAGCTCCGGGACAGGAGCTCCTACGAGCAGTACTTC.

This chain uses TRBV20-1 with TRBJ2-7; the D is unclear. The CDR3 sequence is 10 residues long. Between the trimmed V and J ends, which lost 3 bases and 6 bases, there was a span of 6 bases. Germline V lookup: CDR1 DFQATT, CDR2 SNEGSKA (reference sequence). The CDR3 here is CSASGVEQYF. In DNA, the CDR3 is TGCAGTGCTAGTGGAGTCGAGCAGTACTTC.

The gene calls are TRBV28 and TRBJ2-7; perhaps TRBD1 as D (6 bases). V was trimmed by 5 bases and J by 4 bases, leaving 15 bases between them. This CDR3 has 14 residues. Germline V gives CDR1 MDHEN, CDR2 SYDVKM. The CDR3 region has the DNA TGTGCCAGCAGTCTCAAGGGGGAGAGGTACGAGCAGTACTTC. Its protein is CASSLKGERYEQYF.

This chain joins TRBV20-1 and TRBJ2-2; D call uncertain. Trimming stripped 3 bases from V and 5 bases from J, with 4 bases between. Germline values: CDR1 DFQATT, CDR2 SNEGSKA (reference sequence). The CDR3 is made up of 11 amino acids. CDR3 region: CSASETGELFF. The CDR3 DNA sequence: TGCAGTGCTAGCGAGACCGGGGAGCTGTTTTTT.